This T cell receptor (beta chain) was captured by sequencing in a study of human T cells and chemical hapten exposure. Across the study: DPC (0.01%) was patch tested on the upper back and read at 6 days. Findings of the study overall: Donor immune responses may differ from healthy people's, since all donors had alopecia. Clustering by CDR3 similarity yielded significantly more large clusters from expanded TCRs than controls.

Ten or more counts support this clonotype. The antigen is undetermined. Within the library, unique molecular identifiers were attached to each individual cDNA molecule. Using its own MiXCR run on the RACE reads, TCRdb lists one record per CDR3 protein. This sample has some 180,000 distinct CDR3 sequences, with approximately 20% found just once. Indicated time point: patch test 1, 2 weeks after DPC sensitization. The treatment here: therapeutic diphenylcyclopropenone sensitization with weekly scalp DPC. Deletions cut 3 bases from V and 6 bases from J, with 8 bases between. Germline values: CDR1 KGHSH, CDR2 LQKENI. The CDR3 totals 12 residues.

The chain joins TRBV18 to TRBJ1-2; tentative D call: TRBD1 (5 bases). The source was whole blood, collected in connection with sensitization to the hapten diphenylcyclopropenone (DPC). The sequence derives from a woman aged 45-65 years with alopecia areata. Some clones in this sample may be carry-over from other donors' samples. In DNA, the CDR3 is TGTGCCAGCTCACCCACAGGCGATGGCTACACCTTC. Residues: CASSPTGDGYTF.